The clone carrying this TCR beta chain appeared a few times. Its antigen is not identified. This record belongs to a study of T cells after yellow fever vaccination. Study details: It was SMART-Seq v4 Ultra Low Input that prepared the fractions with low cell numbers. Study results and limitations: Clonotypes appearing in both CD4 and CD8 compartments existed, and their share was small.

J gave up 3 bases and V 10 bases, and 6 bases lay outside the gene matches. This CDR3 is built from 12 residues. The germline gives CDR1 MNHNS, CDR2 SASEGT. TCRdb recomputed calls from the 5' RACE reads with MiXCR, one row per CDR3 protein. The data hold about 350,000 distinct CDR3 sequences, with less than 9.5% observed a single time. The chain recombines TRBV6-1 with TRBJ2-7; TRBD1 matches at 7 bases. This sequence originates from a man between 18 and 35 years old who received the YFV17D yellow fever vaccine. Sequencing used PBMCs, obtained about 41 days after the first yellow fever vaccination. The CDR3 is CAIGRDSYEQYF. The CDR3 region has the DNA TGTGCCATCGGCCGGGACAGCTACGAGCAGTACTTC.